These 2 T cell receptor beta chains were all obtained from the same sample, sequenced in a study of tumor and adjacent non-tumor tissue in lung cancer. A modified ARM-PCR protocol with three rounds of nested PCR amplified TCRbeta. TCRdb reprocessed the multiplex PCR reads via MiXCR and lists one record per CDR3 protein. The table lists tens of thousands of distinct CDR3 sequences, about 66% of them singletons, with around 17% in the top ten. RNA was extracted from bulk tissue without any cell sorting. Sequenced input: lung tumor tissue. The receptor set was obtained from a man in his 60s with non-small cell lung cancer.

Regarding this clonotype: This may stem from a read error, because a much larger clone lies one nucleotide away. This chain connects TRBV20-1 to TRBJ2-7; D may be TRBD1 (6 bases). V lost 7 bases and J 7 bases, leaving 20 bases between the germline ends. This CDR3 region has 13 residues. Germline CDR1 reads DFQATT; CDR2 reads SNEGSKA (reference sequence). The CDR3: CSDEGLYQGEQYF. The CDR3 DNA reads TGCAGTGACGAGGGCCTGTACCAGGGGGAGCAGTACTTC.

This clonotype was seen ten or more times. CDR3 residues: CASSLGTSFVSPLHF. In DNA, the CDR3 is TGTGCCAGCAGCTTAGGGACATCCTTTGTTTCACCCCTCCACTTT. The gene calls are TRBV7-8 and TRBJ1-6, with TRBD1 as a possible D gene (5 bases). The V and J ends lost 1 base and 9 bases respectively, with 13 bases between them. Germline CDR1 is SGHVS and CDR2 is FQNEAQ. The CDR3 totals 15 residues.